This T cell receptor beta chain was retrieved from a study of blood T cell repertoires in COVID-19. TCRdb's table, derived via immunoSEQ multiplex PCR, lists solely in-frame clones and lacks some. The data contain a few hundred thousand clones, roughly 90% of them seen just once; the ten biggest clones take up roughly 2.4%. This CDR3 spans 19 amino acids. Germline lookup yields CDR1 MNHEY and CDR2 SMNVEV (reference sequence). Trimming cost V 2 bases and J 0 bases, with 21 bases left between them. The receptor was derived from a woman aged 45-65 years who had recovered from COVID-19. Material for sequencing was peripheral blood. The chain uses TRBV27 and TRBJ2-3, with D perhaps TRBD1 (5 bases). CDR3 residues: CASSLTGVWGGASTDTQYF. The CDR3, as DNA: TGTGCCAGCAGTTTAACTGGTGTATGGGGCGGTGCTAGCACAGATACGCAGTATTTT.